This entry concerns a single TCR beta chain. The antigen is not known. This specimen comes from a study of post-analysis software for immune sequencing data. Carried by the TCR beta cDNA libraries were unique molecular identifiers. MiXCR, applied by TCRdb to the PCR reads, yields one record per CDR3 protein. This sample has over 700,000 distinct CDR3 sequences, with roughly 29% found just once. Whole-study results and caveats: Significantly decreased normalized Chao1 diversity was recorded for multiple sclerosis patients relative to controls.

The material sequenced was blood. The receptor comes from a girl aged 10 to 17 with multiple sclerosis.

The CDR3 coding sequence is TGTGCCAGCCGGGGTATGACCCGGCGTCCGGAGACCCAGTACTTC. This gives the protein CASRGMTRRPETQYF. The J gene is TRBJ2-5, the V gene TRBV5-6; weak D call: TRBD2 (5 bases). The CDR3 has 15 amino acids. Between the trimmed V and J ends, which lost 7 bases and 5 bases, there was a span of 21 bases. The germline gives CDR1 SGHDT, CDR2 YYEEEE.